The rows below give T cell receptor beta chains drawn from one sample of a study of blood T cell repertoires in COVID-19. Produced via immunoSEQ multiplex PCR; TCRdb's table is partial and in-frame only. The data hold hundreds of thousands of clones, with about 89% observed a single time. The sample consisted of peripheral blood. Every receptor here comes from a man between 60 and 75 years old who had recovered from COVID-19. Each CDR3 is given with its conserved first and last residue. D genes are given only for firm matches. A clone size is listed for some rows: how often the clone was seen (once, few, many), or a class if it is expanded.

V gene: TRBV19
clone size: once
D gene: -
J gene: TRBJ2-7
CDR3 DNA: TGTGCCAGTAGTATAGGTACTGGAGTCTACGAGCAGTACTTC
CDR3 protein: CASSIGTGVYEQYF

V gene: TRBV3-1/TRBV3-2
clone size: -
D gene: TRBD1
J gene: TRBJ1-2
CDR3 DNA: TGTGCCAGCAGCATAGGACAGGGGCCCTATGGCTACACCTTC
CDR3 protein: CASSIGQGPYGYTF

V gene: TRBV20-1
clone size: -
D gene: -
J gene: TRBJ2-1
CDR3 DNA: TGCAGTGCTTCACTAGACAATGAGCAGTTCTTC
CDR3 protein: CSASLDNEQFF

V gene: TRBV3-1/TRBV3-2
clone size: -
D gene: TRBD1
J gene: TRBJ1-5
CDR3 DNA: TGTGCCAGCAGCCAAAGCAGGGGGACTCAGCCCCAGCATTTT
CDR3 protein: CASSQSRGTQPQHF

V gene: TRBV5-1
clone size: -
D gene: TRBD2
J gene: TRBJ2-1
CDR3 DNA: TGCGCCAGCAGGCGGGAGTCGTACAATGAGCAGTTCTTC
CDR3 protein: CASRRESYNEQFF

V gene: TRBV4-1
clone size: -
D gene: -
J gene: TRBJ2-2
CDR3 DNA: TGCGCCAGCAGCCAAATCAAGAAGGGGGCGAACACCGGGGAGCTGTTTTTT
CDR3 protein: CASSQIKKGANTGELFF

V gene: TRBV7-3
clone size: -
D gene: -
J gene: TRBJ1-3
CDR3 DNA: TGTGCCAGCAGCCTCACGGGGGGTGCTGGAAACACCATATATTTT
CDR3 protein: CASSLTGGAGNTIYF

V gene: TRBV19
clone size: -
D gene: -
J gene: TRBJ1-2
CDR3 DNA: TGTGCCAGTAAAAAGGGCGGGACCGATTATGGCTACACCTTC
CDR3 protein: CASKKGGTDYGYTF

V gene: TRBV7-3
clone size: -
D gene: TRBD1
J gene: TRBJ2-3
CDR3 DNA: TGTGCCAGCAGCCCGGGACAGCACACAGATACGCAGTATTTT
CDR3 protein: CASSPGQHTDTQYF

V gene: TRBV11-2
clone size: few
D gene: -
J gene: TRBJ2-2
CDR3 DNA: TGTGCCAGCAGCAAGACAGGGAACACCGGGGAGCTGTTTTTT
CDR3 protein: CASSKTGNTGELFF

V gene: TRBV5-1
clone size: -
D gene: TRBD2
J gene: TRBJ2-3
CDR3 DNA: TGCGCCAGCAGCTTGGCGACTAGCGATACTAGCACAGATACGCAGTATTTT
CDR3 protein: CASSLATSDTSTDTQYF

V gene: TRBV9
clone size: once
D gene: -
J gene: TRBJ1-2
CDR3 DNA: TGTGCCAGCAGCGCTCAATATTTCGGTGGCTACACCTTC
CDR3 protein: CASSAQYFGGYTF

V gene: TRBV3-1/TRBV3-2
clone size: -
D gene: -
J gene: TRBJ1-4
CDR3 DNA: TGTGCCAGCAGCCAATTCGGGTATAATGAAAAACTGTTTTTT
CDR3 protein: CASSQFGYNEKLFF

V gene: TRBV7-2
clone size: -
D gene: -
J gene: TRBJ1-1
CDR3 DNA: TGTGCCAGCAGCCCCCACGTAGTCTCAGCTTTCTTT
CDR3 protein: CASSPHVVSAFF